These 13 T cell receptor beta chains share one sample of origin, sequenced in a study of neurological immune-mediated disorders. TCRdb itself ran the 5' RACE reads through MiXCR, one entry per CDR3 protein. The sample has tens of thousands of distinct CDR3 sequences; approximately 3.5% are singletons. Sequenced material: PBMCs. All receptors derive from a woman aged 50 to 60 with multiple sclerosis.

This clonotype was seen repeatedly, ten times or more. CDR3 protein: CASSFGALMGNYEQYF. The DNA for the CDR3 is TGCGCCAGCAGTTTTGGAGCTCTAATGGGGAACTACGAGCAGTACTTC. This chain connects TRBV5-1 to TRBJ2-7; unclear D gene. The V gene's germline CDR1 is SGHRS and CDR2 YFSETQ. V was cut by 5 bases and J by 3 bases, with 21 bases left in between. This CDR3 has 16 residues.

This clonotype was counted only a few times. V is TRBV27 and J is TRBJ2-7; 13 nucleotides match TRBD2. CDR1 MNHEY and CDR2 SMNVEV come from the germline V gene (reference sequence). The J segment lost 3 bases and the V segment lost 6 bases, leaving 5 bases of the junction unmatched. The CDR3 contains 15 residues. CDR3 sequence: CASSHGLAGVYEQYF. The CDR3, as DNA: TGTGCCAGCAGCCACGGACTAGCGGGAGTCTACGAGCAGTACTTC.

This clonotype was counted ten times or more. The chain links TRBV5-6 to TRBJ2-7; 10 bases are shared with TRBD2. This CDR3 comprises 15 residues. V shed 4 bases and J 4 bases; nucleotides not matched to a gene: 8. In germline, CDR1 is SGHDT, CDR2 YYEEEE. The CDR3 sequence: CASSVAGGPLYEQYF. The CDR3 DNA reads as TGTGCCAGCAGCGTAGCGGGGGGCCCACTATACGAGCAGTACTTC. The full variable domain, with the rest looked up from reference TRBV5-6 and TRBJ2-7, is DAGVTQSPTHLIKTRGQQVTLRCSPKSGHDTVSWYQQALGQGPQFIFQYYEEEERQRGNFPDRFSGHQFPNYSSELNVNALLLGDSALYLCASSVAGGPLYEQYFGPGTRLTVT.

This clonotype was seen ten or more times. The chain recombines TRBV9 with TRBJ2-1, with 8 bases identical to TRBD1. Germline V gene data show CDR1 as SGDLS and CDR2 as YYNGEE. V lost 0 bases and J lost 6; bases outside the gene matches: 5. The length of the CDR3 is 15 residues. CDR3 residues: CASSVEGTGGNEQFF. In DNA form, the CDR3 reads TGTGCCAGCAGCGTAGAGGGAACAGGGGGCAATGAGCAGTTCTTC.

This clonotype was recorded at least ten times. The V and J genes are TRBV2 and TRBJ1-6; D perhaps matches TRBD1 (6 bases). The V gene's germline CDR1 is SNHLY and CDR2 FYNNEI. The CDR3 consists of 14 residues. The V and J ends lost 8 bases and 5 bases respectively, with 13 bases between them. CDR3 nucleotides: TGTGCCAGCGTCTCGCAGGGGAATAATTCACCCCTCCACTTT. The encoded protein is CASVSQGNNSPLHF.

Many counts were recorded for this clonotype. The genes are TRBV20-1 and TRBJ2-3; TRBD2 agrees at 9 bases. The junction had 8 bases not matched to a gene; V was cut back by 1 base and J by 3 bases. CDR3 size: 16 residues. CDR1 is DFQATT, CDR2 SNEGSKA, per germline (reference sequence). The CDR3 nucleotides are TGCAGTGCTAGAGGGGGCGGGGGGGCCTCTACAGATACGCAGTATTTT. Its translation: CSARGGGGASTDTQYF.

This clonotype was counted many times. This chain uses TRBV20-1 with TRBJ2-1; D unresolved. The CDR3 consists of 13 residues. V was shortened by 3 bases and J by 4 bases, with 10 bases between the two germline ends. Per the germline V gene, CDR1 is DFQATT and CDR2 is SNEGSKA (reference sequence). The CDR3 is CSASGSRYNEQFF. The CDR3 coding sequence is TGCAGTGCTAGTGGGTCCCGATACAATGAGCAGTTCTTC.

The V call is TRBV20-1, the J call TRBJ1-4, with a tentative D call TRBD1 (6 bases). In germline, CDR1 is DFQATT, CDR2 SNEGSKA (reference sequence). Trimming shortened V by 3 bases and J by 3 bases, and 14 bases separated the two germline ends. The CDR3 consists of 15 residues. Written as DNA, the CDR3 is TGCAGTGCTAGGGCGGGGGGCGCGGCTAATGAAAAACTGTTTTTT. As protein: CSARAGGAANEKLFF.

This clonotype was detected many times. The V gene is TRBV7-2, the J gene TRBJ2-3; D assignment may be TRBD1 or TRBD2 (5 bases each). Per germline, CDR1 SGHTA and CDR2 FQGNSA. Trimming stripped 2 bases from V and 0 bases from J, with 12 bases between. The CDR3 length is 16 residues. The CDR3 DNA reads TGTGCCAGCAGCTTATCGACGGGACGGAGCACAGATACGCAGTATTTT. This codes for CASSLSTGRSTDTQYF.

This clonotype showed up many times. The V gene is TRBV20-1, the J gene TRBJ2-3, with no clear D. Trimming stripped 3 bases from V and 4 bases from J, with 11 bases between. In germline, CDR1 is DFQATT, CDR2 SNEGSKA (reference sequence). The CDR3 sequence is 13 residues long. The CDR3 loop is CSASRSSADTQYF. The DNA for the CDR3 is TGCAGTGCTAGTAGGTCAAGCGCAGATACGCAGTATTTT.

This clonotype was seen at least ten times. The chain has TRBV24-1 and TRBJ2-1; 7 bases map to TRBD2. Unmatched junction bases numbered 5, after V lost 5 bases and J lost 5 bases. This CDR3 has 14 amino acids. Germline V gene lookup returns CDR1 KGHDR and CDR2 SFDVKD. The chain's CDR3 is CATSGAAGHNEQFF. In nucleotides, the CDR3 is TGTGCCACCAGTGGGGCAGCGGGGCACAATGAGCAGTTCTTC.

This clonotype was seen repeatedly, ten times or more. The chain joins TRBV12-3 or TRBV12-4 to TRBJ2-7; TRBD2 is a possible D gene (6 bases). The CDR3 runs 15 residues. V was shortened by 1 base and J by 4 bases, with 14 bases between the two germline ends. This CDR3 reads CASSLDTGERYEQYF. As DNA, the CDR3 is TGTGCCAGCAGTTTAGATACGGGGGAAAGGTACGAGCAGTACTTC.

This clonotype appeared many times. The chain recombines TRBV4-3 with TRBJ1-3, with D unresolved. Germline CDR1 and CDR2: LGHNA and YSLEER. This CDR3 region has 14 residues. V was pared by 1 base and J by 0 bases, with 4 bases between. The CDR3: CASSQAISGNTIYF. The CDR3 region has the DNA TGCGCCAGCAGCCAAGCTATCTCTGGAAACACCATATATTTT.